The rows below give T cell receptor beta chains drawn from one sample of a study of T cell responses to AZD1222 COVID-19 vaccine. Measured with immunoSEQ multiplex PCR; TCRdb has only the in-frame clones, and not every one. The repertoire holds about 100,000 clones, around 83% seen once, with about 1.5% in the top ten. The input for sequencing was peripheral blood, taken on day 0 of AZD1222 vaccination. The receptors were sampled from an adult in good health. The conserved cysteine and the conserved F or W are not part of the CDR3 here. Only some rows state a clone size, as once, few, many or a class for expanded clones.

V gene,clone size,CDR3 protein
TRBV27,once,ASGGGRVGGYT
TRBV24-1,few,ATSGPNTGELF
TRBV5-1,.,ASSKSGQSSGNTIY
TRBV11-3,.,ASSKRANEQF
TRBV24-1,.,ATSKPGQGILTSNYGYT
TRBV12-3/TRBV12-4,few,ASNSGGAQPQH
TRBV5-4,.,ASSLTGGNEQY
TRBV4-1,.,ASSQDQDQPQH
TRBV7-9,.,ASSFTLGAETQY
TRBV19,.,ASSILRTAVSLKNIQY
TRBV5-1,.,ASSLASQHEKLF
TRBV7-2,.,ASSSQPGVQAF
TRBV6-5,.,ASSYSVREGSYGYT
TRBV7-2,.,ASSFLPESPLH
TRBV28,once,ASKRGGYGYT
TRBV28,.,ASSPRGGTEAF
TRBV11-2,.,ASSTGPSQPQH
TRBV9,.,ASSSRPELYNEQF
TRBV11-2,.,ASSLEGRVVDEQY
TRBV5-1,.,ASSSGTSGRGYEQY
TRBV7-2,.,ASSWGGGTDTQY
TRBV29-1,.,SVAETGGNYGYT
TRBV25-1,.,ASTTGVSTGELF
TRBV27,once,ASSQGGTHSNQPQH
TRBV7-8,.,ASSVGAISGANVLT
TRBV6-1,.,ASSDIQINEKLF
TRBV29-1,.,SVSLAGVGNEQF
TRBV5-6,few,ASSLVDGDEQF
TRBV7-2,.,ASSPARSSGNTIY
TRBV7-6,.,ASSLAGLAGAWEQY
TRBV5-1,once,ASSLGLARTNEQY
TRBV7-9,few,ASSSREGGETQY
TRBV5-6,.,ASGLAGIVYTGELF
TRBV5-1,.,ASREGETQY
TRBV7-8,.,ASSLFQGHNEQF
TRBV4-1,.,ASSQDHRTRDGYT
TRBV4-3,.,ASSQDLAAGEAF
TRBV9,.,ASSPEAF
TRBV5-1,.,ASSLGQNYGYT
TRBV19,.,ASRPNPGQDAQRRYGYT
TRBV6-2/TRBV6-3,.,ASSWLAGGGNEQF
TRBV6-5,once,ASSSPPTGAKNIQY
TRBV29-1,.,SAGKRQGELF
TRBV7-9,once,ASRPVRTGWRYGYT
TRBV11-3,.,ASSKGTSGRTDTQY
TRBV5-4,.,ASSLGGGYEQY
TRBV7-9,medium-sized,ASSLGGGLREKLF
TRBV19,.,ASISTVAMGQGAWALSNQPQH
TRBV28,.,ATQSGAGSSGNTIY
TRBV30,.,AWSEGEGAQY
TRBV24-1,.,ATSDRETGGTYEGYT
TRBV12-3/TRBV12-4,once,ASRMVGQRPLQ
TRBV7-9,.,ASSPGRVNTGELF
TRBV28,.,ASSPVGEAF